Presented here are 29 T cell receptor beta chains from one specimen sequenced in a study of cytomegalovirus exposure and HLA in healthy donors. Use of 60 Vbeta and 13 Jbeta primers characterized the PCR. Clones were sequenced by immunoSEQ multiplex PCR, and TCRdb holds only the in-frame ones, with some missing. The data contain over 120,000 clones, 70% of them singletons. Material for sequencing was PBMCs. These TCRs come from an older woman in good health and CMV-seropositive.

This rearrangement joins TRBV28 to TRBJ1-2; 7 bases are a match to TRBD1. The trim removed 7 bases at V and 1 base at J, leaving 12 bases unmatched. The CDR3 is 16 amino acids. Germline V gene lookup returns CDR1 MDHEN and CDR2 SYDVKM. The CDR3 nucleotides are TGTGCCAGCACTAGGGGGACAGCTCCAGATAACTATGGCTACACCTTC. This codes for CASTRGTAPDNYGYTF.

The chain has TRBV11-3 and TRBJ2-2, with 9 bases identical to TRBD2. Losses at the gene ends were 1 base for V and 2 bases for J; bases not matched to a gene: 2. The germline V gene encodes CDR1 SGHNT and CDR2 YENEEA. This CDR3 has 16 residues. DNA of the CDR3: TGTGCCAGCAGCTTAGGTAGCGGGGGAAACACCGGGGAGCTGTTTTTT. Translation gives CASSLGSGGNTGELFF.

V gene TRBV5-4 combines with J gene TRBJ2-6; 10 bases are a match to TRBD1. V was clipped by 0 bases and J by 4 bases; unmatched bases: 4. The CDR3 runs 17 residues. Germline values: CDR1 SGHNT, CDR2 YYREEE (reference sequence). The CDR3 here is CASSLGQGALGANVLTF. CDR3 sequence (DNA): TGTGCCAGCAGCTTGGGACAGGGGGCGTTAGGGGCCAACGTCCTGACTTTC.

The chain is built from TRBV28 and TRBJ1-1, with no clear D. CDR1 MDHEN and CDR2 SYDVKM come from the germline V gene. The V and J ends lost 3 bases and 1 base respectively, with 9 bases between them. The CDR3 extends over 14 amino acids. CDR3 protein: CASSLGSGNTEAFF. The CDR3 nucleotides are TGTGCCAGCAGTTTGGGCAGCGGGAACACTGAAGCTTTCTTT.

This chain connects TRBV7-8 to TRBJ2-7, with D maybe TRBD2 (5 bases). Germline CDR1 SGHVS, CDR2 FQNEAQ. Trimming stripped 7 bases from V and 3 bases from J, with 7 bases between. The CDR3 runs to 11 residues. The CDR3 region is CASTDYYEQYF. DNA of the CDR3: TGTGCCAGCACCGACTACTACGAGCAGTACTTC.

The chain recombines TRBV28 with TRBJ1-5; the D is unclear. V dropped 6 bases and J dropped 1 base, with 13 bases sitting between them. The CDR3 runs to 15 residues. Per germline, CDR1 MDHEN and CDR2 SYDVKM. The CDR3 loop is CASSWAIRSNQPQHF. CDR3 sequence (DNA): TGTGCCAGCAGCTGGGCAATTAGGAGCAATCAGCCCCAGCATTTT.

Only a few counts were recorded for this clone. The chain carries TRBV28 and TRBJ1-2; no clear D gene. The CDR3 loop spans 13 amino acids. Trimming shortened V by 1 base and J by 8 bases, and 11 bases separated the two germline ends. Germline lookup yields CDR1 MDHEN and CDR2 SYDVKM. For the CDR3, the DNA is TGTGCCAGCAGTTTATCCCCCACGGGAGGCTACACCTTC. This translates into CASSLSPTGGYTF.

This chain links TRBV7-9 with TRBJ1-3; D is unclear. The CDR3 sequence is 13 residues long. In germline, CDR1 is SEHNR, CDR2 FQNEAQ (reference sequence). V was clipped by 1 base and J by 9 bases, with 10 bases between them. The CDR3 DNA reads TGTGCCAGCAGCTTAGAGGAGATCGGCACCATATATTTT. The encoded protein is CASSLEEIGTIYF.

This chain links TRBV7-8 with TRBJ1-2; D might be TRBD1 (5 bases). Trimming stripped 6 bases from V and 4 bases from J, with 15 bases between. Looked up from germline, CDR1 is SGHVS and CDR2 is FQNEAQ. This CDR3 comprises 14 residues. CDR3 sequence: CASRMGTESYGYTF. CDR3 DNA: TGTGCCAGCAGAATGGGGACTGAGTCCTATGGCTACACCTTC.

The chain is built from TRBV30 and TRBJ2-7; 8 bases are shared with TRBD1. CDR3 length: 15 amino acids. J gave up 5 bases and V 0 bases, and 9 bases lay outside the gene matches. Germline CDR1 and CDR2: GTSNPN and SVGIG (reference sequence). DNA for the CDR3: TGTGCCTGGAGTGTACTAGGCAGGGGGCTAGACGAGCAGTACTTC. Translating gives CAWSVLGRGLDEQYF.

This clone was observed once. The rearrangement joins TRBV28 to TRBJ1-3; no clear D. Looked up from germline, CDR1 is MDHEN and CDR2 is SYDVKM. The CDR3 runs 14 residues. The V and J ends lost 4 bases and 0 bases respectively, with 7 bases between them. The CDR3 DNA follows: TGTGCCAGCAGTTCCCCGAGCTCTGGAAACACCATATATTTT. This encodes CASSSPSSGNTIYF.

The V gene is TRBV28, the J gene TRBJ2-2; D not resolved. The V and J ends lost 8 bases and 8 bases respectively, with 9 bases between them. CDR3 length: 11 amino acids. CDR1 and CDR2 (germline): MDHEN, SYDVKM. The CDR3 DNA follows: TGTGCCAGCGGTCCCAGGGGGGAGCTGTTTTTT. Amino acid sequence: CASGPRGELFF.

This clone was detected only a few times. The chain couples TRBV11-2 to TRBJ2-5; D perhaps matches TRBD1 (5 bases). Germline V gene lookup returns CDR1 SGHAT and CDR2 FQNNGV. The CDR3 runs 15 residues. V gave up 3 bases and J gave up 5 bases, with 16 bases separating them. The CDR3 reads CASSFAGQRWETQYF. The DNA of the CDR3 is TGTGCCAGCAGCTTTGCTGGACAAAGGTGGGAGACCCAGTACTTC.

The CDR3 nucleotides read TGTGCCAGCAGTGGCCCTCGGGAGCAGTACTTC. The encoded protein is CASSGPREQYF. This chain joins TRBV25-1 and TRBJ2-7; D is unresolved. CDR3 length: 11 amino acids. Trimming took off 4 bases at V and 7 bases at J, with 8 bases between the two ends. Per germline, CDR1 MGHDK and CDR2 SYGVNS.

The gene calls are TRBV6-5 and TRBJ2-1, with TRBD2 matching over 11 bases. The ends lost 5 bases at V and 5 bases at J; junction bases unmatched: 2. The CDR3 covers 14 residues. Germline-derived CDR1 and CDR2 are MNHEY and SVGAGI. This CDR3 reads CASSGTSGNNEQFF. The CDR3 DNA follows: TGTGCCAGCAGTGGGACTAGCGGAAACAATGAGCAGTTCTTC.

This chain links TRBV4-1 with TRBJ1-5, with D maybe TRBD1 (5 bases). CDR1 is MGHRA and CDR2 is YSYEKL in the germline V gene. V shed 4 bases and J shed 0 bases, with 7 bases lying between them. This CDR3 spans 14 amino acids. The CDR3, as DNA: TGCGCCAGCAGCCGGACACTTAGCAATCAGCCCCAGCATTTT. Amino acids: CASSRTLSNQPQHF.

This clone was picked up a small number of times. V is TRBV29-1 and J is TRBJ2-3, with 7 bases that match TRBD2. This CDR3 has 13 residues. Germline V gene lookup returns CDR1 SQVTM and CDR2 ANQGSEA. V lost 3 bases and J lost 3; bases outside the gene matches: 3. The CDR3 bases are TGCAGCGTTGAGGGCGGGAGAACAGATACGCAGTATTTT. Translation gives CSVEGGRTDTQYF.

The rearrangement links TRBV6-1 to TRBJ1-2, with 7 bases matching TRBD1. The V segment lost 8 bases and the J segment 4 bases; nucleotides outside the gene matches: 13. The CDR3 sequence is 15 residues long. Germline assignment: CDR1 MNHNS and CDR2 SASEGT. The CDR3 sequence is CASPNSEGAGYGYTF. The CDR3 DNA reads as TGTGCCAGCCCTAACTCGGAGGGGGCAGGCTATGGCTACACCTTC.

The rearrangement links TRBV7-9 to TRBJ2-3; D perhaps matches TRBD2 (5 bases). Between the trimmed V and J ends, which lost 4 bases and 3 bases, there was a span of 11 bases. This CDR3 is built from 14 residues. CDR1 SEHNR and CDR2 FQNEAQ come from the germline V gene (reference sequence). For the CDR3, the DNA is TGTGCCAGCAGCTCAACCCGGGAAACAGATACGCAGTATTTT. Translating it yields CASSSTRETDTQYF.

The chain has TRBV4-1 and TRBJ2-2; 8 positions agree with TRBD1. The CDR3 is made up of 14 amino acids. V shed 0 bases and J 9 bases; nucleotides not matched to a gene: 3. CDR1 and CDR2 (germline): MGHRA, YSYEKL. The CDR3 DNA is TGCGCCAGCAGCCAAGATGGACAGGGCCGGGAGCTGTTTTTT. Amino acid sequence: CASSQDGQGRELFF.

The CDR3 region has the DNA TGTGCCAGCAGCCCTCGGAGTCGTCGAGACGAGCAGTACTTC. Its translation: CASSPRSRRDEQYF. This chain links TRBV14 with TRBJ2-7, with D unresolved. The CDR3 spans 14 residues. Germline V gene sequence: CDR1 SGHDN, CDR2 FVKESK. Trimming shortened V by 4 bases and J by 5 bases, and 15 bases separated the two germline ends.

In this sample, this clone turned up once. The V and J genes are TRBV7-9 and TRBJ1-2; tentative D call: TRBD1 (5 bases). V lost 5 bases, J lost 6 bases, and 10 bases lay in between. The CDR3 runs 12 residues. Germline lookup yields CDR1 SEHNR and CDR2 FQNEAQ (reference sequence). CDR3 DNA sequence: TGTGCCAGCAGCCGGGGGGGGGATGGCTACACCTTC. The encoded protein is CASSRGGDGYTF.

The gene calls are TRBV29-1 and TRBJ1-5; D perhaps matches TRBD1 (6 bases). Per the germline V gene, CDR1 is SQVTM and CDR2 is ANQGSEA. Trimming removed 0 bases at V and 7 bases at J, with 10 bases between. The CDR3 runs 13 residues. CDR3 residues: CSVEDRGGQPQHF. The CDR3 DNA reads TGCAGCGTTGAAGATCGGGGGGGCCAGCCCCAGCATTTT.

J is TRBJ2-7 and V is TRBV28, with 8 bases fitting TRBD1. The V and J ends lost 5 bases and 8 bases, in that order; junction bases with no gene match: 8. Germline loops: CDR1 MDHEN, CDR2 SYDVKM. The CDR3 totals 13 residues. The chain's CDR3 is CASSRTAGGKQYF. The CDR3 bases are TGTGCCAGCAGTAGAACGGCAGGGGGCAAGCAGTACTTC. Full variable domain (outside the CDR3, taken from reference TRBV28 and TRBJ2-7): DVKVTQSSRYLVKRTGEKVFLECVQDMDHENMFWYRQDPGLGLRLIYFSYDVKMKEKGDIPEGYSVSREKKERFSLILESASTNQTSMYLCASSRTAGGKQYFGPGTRLTVT.

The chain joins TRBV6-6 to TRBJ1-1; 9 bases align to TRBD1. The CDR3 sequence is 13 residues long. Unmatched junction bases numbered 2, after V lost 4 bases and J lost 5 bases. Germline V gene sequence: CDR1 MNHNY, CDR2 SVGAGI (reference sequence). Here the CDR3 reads CASSLQGATEAFF. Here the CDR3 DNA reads TGTGCCAGCAGTTTACAGGGGGCGACTGAAGCTTTCTTT.

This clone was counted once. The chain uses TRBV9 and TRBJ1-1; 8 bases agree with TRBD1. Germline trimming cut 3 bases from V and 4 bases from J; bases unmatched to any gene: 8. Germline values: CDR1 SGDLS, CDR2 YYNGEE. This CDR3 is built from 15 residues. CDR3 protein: CASSEGGTGGTEAFF. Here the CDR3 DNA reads TGTGCCAGCAGCGAGGGGGGCACAGGGGGCACTGAAGCTTTCTTT. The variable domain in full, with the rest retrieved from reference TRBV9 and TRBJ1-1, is DSGVTQTPKHLITATGQRVTLRCSPRSGDLSVYWYQQSLDQGLQFLIQYYNGEERAKGNILERFSAQQFPDLHSELNLSSLELGDSALYFCASSEGGTGGTEAFFGQGTRLTVV.

The CDR3 is CASSQGSGESETQYF. CDR3 bases: TGTGCCAGCAGCCAAGGGTCGGGGGAGAGCGAGACCCAGTACTTC. The genes are TRBV4-2 and TRBJ2-5; D may be TRBD2 (6 bases). V was clipped by 1 base and J by 5 bases, with 14 bases between them. The CDR3 totals 15 residues. Germline lookup yields CDR1 LGHNA and CDR2 YNFKEQ.

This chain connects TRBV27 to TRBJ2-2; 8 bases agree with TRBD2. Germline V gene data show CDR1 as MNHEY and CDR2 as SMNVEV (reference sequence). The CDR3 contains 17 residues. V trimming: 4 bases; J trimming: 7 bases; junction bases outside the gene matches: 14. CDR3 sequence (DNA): TGTGCCAGCAGTTCTACCCCCAAAGCGGGAGTTTTCGGGGAGCTGTTTTTT. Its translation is CASSSTPKAGVFGELFF.

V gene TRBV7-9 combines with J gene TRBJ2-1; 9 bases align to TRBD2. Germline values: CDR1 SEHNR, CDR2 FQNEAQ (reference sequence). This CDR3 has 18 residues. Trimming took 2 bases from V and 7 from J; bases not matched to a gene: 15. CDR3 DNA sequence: TGTGCCAGCAGCTTAAAGTATCGGCTAGCGGGGTCTGGGAATGAGCAGTTCTTC. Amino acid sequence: CASSLKYRLAGSGNEQFF.